This entry lists 20 T cell receptor beta chains sequenced from one sample in a study of T cells in Graves' hyperthyroidism and ophthalmopathy. RNA transcripts were the template for amplifying TCR beta CDR3 regions. In the first-round RT-PCR of the TCR CDR3, the HTBI primer set was used. TCRdb called the multiplex PCR reads again in MiXCR, with one record for every CDR3 protein. The sample records 500,000 to 800,000 distinct CDR3 sequences, roughly 15% being singletons. The sequenced sample was blood. These receptors were collected from a woman between 45 and 65 years old with Graves' ophthalmopathy.

This clonotype has at least ten counts. The genes are TRBV28 and TRBJ2-5; D perhaps matches TRBD2 (7 bases). The CDR3 covers 15 residues. Trimming shortened V by 7 bases and J by 3 bases, and 18 bases separated the two germline ends. In germline, CDR1 is MDHEN, CDR2 SYDVKM. The CDR3 nucleotides read TGTGCCAGCACCTTTGAGGACAGCGGGGAAGAGACCCAGTACTTC. It codes for CASTFEDSGEETQYF.

This clonotype has a count of ten or more. The chain combines TRBV7-3 with TRBJ2-2; 10 bases fit TRBD2. The V segment lost 5 bases and the J segment 5 bases; nucleotides outside the gene matches: 11. In germline, CDR1 is SGHTA, CDR2 FQGTGA. The CDR3 length is 17 residues. This chain's CDR3 is CASSPTRASGSTGELFF. The CDR3 bases are TGTGCCAGCAGCCCTACCCGTGCTAGCGGGAGTACCGGGGAGCTGTTTTTT.

This chain uses TRBV12-3 or TRBV12-4 with TRBJ1-1; D is unclear. CDR3 length: 16 amino acids. The V and J ends lost 5 bases and 4 bases respectively, with 20 bases between them. The CDR3 here is CASSTRQQRKGTEAFF. CDR3 sequence (DNA): TGTGCCAGCAGTACACGGCAACAGCGTAAGGGCACTGAAGCTTTCTTT.

This chain links TRBV4-3 with TRBJ2-7, with D maybe TRBD2 (6 bases). Trimming removed 0 bases from V and 3 bases from J, with 9 bases in between. The CDR3 is made up of 14 amino acids. CDR1 is LGHNA, CDR2 YSLEER, per germline. As DNA, the CDR3 is TGCGCCAGCAGCCAAGATCCGGGGGACTACGAGCAGTACTTC. It is translated as CASSQDPGDYEQYF.

The chain uses TRBV19 and TRBJ2-3; D unresolved. Looked up from germline, CDR1 is LNHDA and CDR2 is SQIVND (reference sequence). This CDR3 is built from 15 residues. V was shortened by 6 bases and J by 3 bases, with 16 bases between the two germline ends. The CDR3 DNA follows: TGTGCCAGTAGAATGAGCACCCAGGTGACAGATACGCAGTATTTT. Translation gives CASRMSTQVTDTQYF.

The chain couples TRBV11-3 to TRBJ2-1, with D possibly TRBD2 on 5 matching bases. The V gene lost 4 bases and the J gene lost 7 bases, with 11 bases spanning the gap. Germline V CDR1 and CDR2: SGHNT, YENEEA. The CDR3 has 13 amino acids. The CDR3 spells CASSWETKNEQFF. In DNA form, the CDR3 reads TGTGCCAGCAGCTGGGAGACTAAAAATGAGCAGTTCTTC.

Ten or more counts support this clonotype. The rearrangement joins TRBV7-3 to TRBJ2-1, with D possibly matching TRBD1 (6 bases). V lost 6 bases and J 9 bases, leaving 18 bases between the germline ends. The V gene's germline CDR1 is SGHTA and CDR2 FQGTGA. This CDR3 contains 14 residues. The CDR3 protein is CASRTGTSGSEQFF. In DNA, the CDR3 is TGTGCCAGCAGGACGGGGACAAGTGGTTCTGAGCAGTTCTTC.

This clonotype was recorded many times. This chain links TRBV15 with TRBJ2-7, with 10 bases identical to TRBD2. The V segment lost 3 bases and the J segment 7 bases; nucleotides outside the gene matches: 12. The CDR3 consists of 16 residues. The germline gives CDR1 LNHNV, CDR2 YYDKDF (reference sequence). The CDR3 DNA reads as TGTGCCACCAGCAGCTCGGGGACTAGCGCCTGGGGGGAGCAGTACTTC. This gives the protein CATSSSGTSAWGEQYF.

V and J are TRBV30 and TRBJ2-1; 11 bases map to TRBD2. Germline CDR1 and CDR2: GTSNPN and SVGIG (reference sequence). The CDR3 consists of 17 residues. V lost 0 bases, J lost 1 base, and 5 bases stayed unmatched. This chain's CDR3 is CAWSVRLAGRSYNEQFF. CDR3 sequence (DNA): TGTGCCTGGAGTGTACGACTAGCGGGAAGATCCTACAATGAGCAGTTCTTC. The full variable domain, completed using reference TRBV30 and TRBJ2-1, is SQTIHQWPATLVQPVGSPLSLECTVEGTSNPNLYWYRQAAGRGLQLLFYSVGIGQISSEVPQNLSASRPQDRQFILSSKKLLLSDSGFYLCAWSVRLAGRSYNEQFFGPGTRLTVL.

The V call is TRBV24-1, the J call TRBJ2-1; 7 bases match TRBD2. Germline V gene data show CDR1 as KGHDR and CDR2 as SFDVKD. This CDR3 is 16 amino acids long. With V trimmed by 5 bases and J by 10 bases, 16 bases remained unmatched. The CDR3 protein is CATSGRGRGELREQFF. The CDR3 DNA sequence: TGTGCCACCAGTGGCCGGGGGAGGGGAGAGCTTCGGGAGCAGTTCTTC.

The chain combines TRBV19 with TRBJ1-5; TRBD1 aligns across 9 bases. This CDR3 comprises 13 residues. V gave up 8 bases and J gave up 3 bases; unmatched junction bases: 2. The germline V gene has CDR1 LNHDA and CDR2 SQIVND (reference sequence). CDR3 region: CASHRGPNQPQHF. The CDR3 DNA sequence: TGTGCCAGTCACAGGGGGCCCAATCAGCCCCAGCATTTT.

To note about this clonotype: A read error may explain this, as a much larger clone is one base away. This chain links TRBV7-9 with TRBJ2-1; 12 bases are shared with TRBD2. CDR1 SEHNR and CDR2 FQNEAQ come from the germline V gene (reference sequence). The CDR3 is 16 residues long. DNA of the CDR3: TGTGCCAGCAGTCTTACTAGCGGGAGGTCCTACAATGAGCAGCTCTTC. Protein: CASSLTSGRSYNEQLF.

The chain is built from TRBV3-1 and TRBJ2-1; TRBD2 matches at 10 bases. CDR1 and CDR2 from the germline V gene are LGHDT and YNNKEL (reference sequence). V lost 1 base, J lost 5 bases, and 5 bases stayed unmatched. The CDR3 length is 16 residues. The chain's CDR3 is CASSQGGTSAHNEQFF. The CDR3 nucleotides are TGTGCCAGCAGCCAAGGGGGGACTAGCGCCCACAATGAGCAGTTCTTC.

The rearrangement joins TRBV14 to TRBJ1-1, with a possible D match to TRBD1 (5 bases). The CDR3 spans 16 residues. From germline, CDR1 is SGHDN and CDR2 FVKESK. Trimming cost V 4 bases and J 3 bases, with 18 bases left between them. The CDR3 spells CASSRDGTSLYTEAFF. The CDR3 DNA reads as TGTGCCAGCAGCCGAGACGGGACTTCCCTGTACACTGAAGCTTTCTTT.

The chain has TRBV7-8 and TRBJ1-1; D gene unclear. CDR1 SGHVS and CDR2 FQNEAQ come from the germline V gene. The ends were cut back, 0 bases at V and 1 base at J, with 12 bases in the middle. This CDR3 comprises 16 residues. The CDR3 spells CASSLAHGVGNTEAFF. In nucleotides, the CDR3 is TGTGCCAGCAGCTTAGCGCACGGGGTTGGGAACACTGAAGCTTTCTTT.

The table lists this clonotype with many counts. V gene TRBV28 combines with J gene TRBJ2-3, with TRBD2 matching 7 bases. Germline V lookup: CDR1 MDHEN, CDR2 SYDVKM. The CDR3 length is 17 residues. With V trimmed by 5 bases and J by 2 bases, 13 bases remained unmatched. The CDR3 DNA follows: TGTGCCAGCAGTACCCTTGGGGGGGGAACTCACACAGATACGCAGTATTTT. Translating gives CASSTLGGGTHTDTQYF.

In this sample, this clonotype turned up many times. This chain connects TRBV7-3 to TRBJ2-3; 7 positions match TRBD2. Per the germline V gene, CDR1 is SGHTA and CDR2 is FQGTGA. V shed 9 bases and J 2 bases; nucleotides not matched to a gene: 8. The length of the CDR3 is 14 residues. CDR3 sequence reads: CASKAGPVTDTQYF. For the CDR3, the DNA is TGTGCCAGTAAAGCGGGGCCCGTCACAGATACGCAGTATTTT.

The chain carries TRBV7-2 and TRBJ2-7; 12 bases line up with TRBD2. Germline loops: CDR1 SGHTA, CDR2 FQGNSA. Trimming at V came to 6 bases and at J to 3 bases, leaving 9 bases not matched to a gene. The CDR3 sequence is 16 residues long. The CDR3 coding sequence is TGTGCCAGCAGGTCCGAAGGACTAGCGGGACGCTACGAGCAGTACTTC. Its translation is CASRSEGLAGRYEQYF.

In its sample, this clonotype was seen many times. The rearrangement joins TRBV7-9 to TRBJ2-5; D unclear. The CDR3 contains 11 residues. Per germline, CDR1 SEHNR and CDR2 FQNEAQ (reference sequence). Trimming removed 5 bases from V and 5 bases from J, with 6 bases in between. CDR3 in DNA: TGTGCCAGCAGCCAAATTGAGACCCAGTACTTC. This encodes CASSQIETQYF.

This clonotype was counted at least ten times. At one end, the junction sequence differs from germline, possibly due to a read error. This chain connects TRBV20-1 to TRBJ2-7; 7 bases are shared with TRBD1. Per the germline V gene, CDR1 is DFQATT and CDR2 is SNEGSKA (reference sequence). The CDR3 sequence is 15 residues long. CDR3 nucleotides: TGCAGTGCCAGAGGAATGGACAGGAGCCCCTACGAGCAGTACTTC. This sequence encodes CSARGMDRSPYEQYF.